Below, 4 T cell receptor beta chains from the same sample are listed, as sequenced in a study of blood T cell repertoires in COVID-19. Measured with immunoSEQ multiplex PCR; TCRdb has only the in-frame clones, and not every one. The repertoire has around 290,000 clones, roughly 90% of them found once; the top ten carry just under 1%. The sample was PBMCs or T cells enriched from blood (not recorded which). The receptor source for this set is a woman in her twenties or thirties who had recovered from COVID-19.

The chain links TRBV27 to TRBJ1-2, with D maybe TRBD1 (6 bases). Germline V gene lookup returns CDR1 MNHEY and CDR2 SMNVEV (reference sequence). This CDR3 comprises 15 residues. V was clipped by 5 bases and J by 8 bases, with 21 bases between them. The CDR3, as DNA: TGTGCCAGCAGTCCAGGGGCGCTCGGAGGTCGGGGCTACACCTTC. Encoded protein: CASSPGALGGRGYTF.

The V call is TRBV6-6, the J call TRBJ1-5; weak D call: TRBD1 (5 bases). Germline CDR1 reads MNHNY; CDR2 reads SVGAGI (reference sequence). The CDR3 runs to 15 residues. V dropped 2 bases and J dropped 6 bases, with 14 bases sitting between them. CDR3 loop: CASSYSLQGGQPQHF. The CDR3 DNA is TGTGCCAGCAGTTACAGTTTGCAGGGCGGTCAGCCCCAGCATTTT.

On this clone: This sample also contains other DNA sequences that code for the same CDR3. The chain couples TRBV9 to TRBJ2-7; tentatively, D is TRBD2 (5 bases). Germline CDR1 reads SGDLS; CDR2 reads YYNGEE. V shed 0 bases and J shed 1 base, with 8 bases lying between them. This CDR3 spans 14 amino acids. The CDR3 coding sequence is TGTGCCAGCAGCGTAGGTAGCGCTTCCTACGAGCAGTACTTC. It yields the protein CASSVGSASYEQYF.

The chain couples TRBV6-5 to TRBJ1-4; D perhaps matches TRBD1 (5 bases). The CDR3 length is 11 residues. Germline V gene sequence: CDR1 MNHEY, CDR2 SVGAGI. V dropped 4 bases and J dropped 10 bases, with 7 bases sitting between them. The CDR3 reads CASSLGGKLFF. CDR3 DNA sequence: TGTGCCAGCAGTTTGGGGGGAAAACTGTTTTTT.